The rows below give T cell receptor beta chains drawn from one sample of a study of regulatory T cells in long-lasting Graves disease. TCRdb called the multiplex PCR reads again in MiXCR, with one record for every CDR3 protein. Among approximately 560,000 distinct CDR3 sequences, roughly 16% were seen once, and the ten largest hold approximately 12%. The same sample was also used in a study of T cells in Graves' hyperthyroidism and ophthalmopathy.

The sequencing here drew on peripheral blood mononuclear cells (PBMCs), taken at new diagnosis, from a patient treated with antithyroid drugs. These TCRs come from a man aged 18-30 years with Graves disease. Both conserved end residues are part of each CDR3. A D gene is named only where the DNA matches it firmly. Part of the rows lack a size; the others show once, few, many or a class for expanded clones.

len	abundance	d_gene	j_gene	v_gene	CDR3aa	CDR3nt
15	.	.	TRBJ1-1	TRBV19	CASSILRSVNTEAFF	TGTGCCAGTAGTATCCTGCGATCGGTAAACACTGAAGCTTTCTTT
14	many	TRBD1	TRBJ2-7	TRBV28	CASSFRQGHHEQYF	TGTGCCAGCAGTTTCAGACAGGGACACCACGAGCAGTACTTC
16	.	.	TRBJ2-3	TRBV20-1	CSARAPDGRPSNAQYF	TGCAGTGCTAGAGCCCCTGACGGGCGGCCCTCCAACGCGCAGTATTTT
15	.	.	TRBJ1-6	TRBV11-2	CASSLIVQGGSPLHF	TGTGCCAGCAGCTTAATCGTCCAGGGAGGTTCACCCCTCCACTTT
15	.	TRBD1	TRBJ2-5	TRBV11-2	CASSPTWTGRETQYF	TGTGCCAGCAGCCCAACCTGGACAGGTCGGGAGACCCAGTACTTC
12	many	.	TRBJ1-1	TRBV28	CAIENRNTEAFF	TGTGCCATCGAGAACCGGAACACTGAAGCTTTCTTT
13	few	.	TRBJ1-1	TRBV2	CASSVWGDTEAFF	TGTGCCAGCAGTGTCTGGGGGGACACTGAAGCTTTCTTT
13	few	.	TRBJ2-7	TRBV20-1	CSARVRNAYEQYF	TGCAGTGCTAGAGTCCGGAACGCCTACGAGCAGTACTTC
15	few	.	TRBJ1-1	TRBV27	CASSLSSGLRPEAFF	TGTGCCAGCAGTTTATCGTCAGGGCTTAGACCTGAAGCTTTCTTT
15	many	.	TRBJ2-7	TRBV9	CASSVVPVSSYEQYF	TGTGCCAGCAGCGTAGTTCCAGTGAGTTCCTACGAGCAGTACTTC
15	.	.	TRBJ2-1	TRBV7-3	CASSLTADSRLKQFF	TGTGCCAGCAGCTTAACGGCAGACTCCCGCCTGAAGCAGTTCTTC
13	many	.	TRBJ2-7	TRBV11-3	CASSFGPYSEQYF	TGTGCCAGCAGCTTTGGTCCGTACTCCGAGCAGTACTTC
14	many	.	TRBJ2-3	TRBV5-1	CASSPDPGSDTQYF	TGCGCCAGCAGCCCGGACCCCGGTTCAGATACGCAGTATTTT
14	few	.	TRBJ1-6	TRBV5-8	CASSFGGSDSPLHF	TGTGCCAGCAGCTTCGGGGGTTCAGATTCACCCCTCCACTTT
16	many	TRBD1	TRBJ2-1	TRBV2	CASSTTPGQGGLQQFF	TGTGCCAGCAGTACGACTCCGGGACAGGGGGGTTTGCAGCAGTTCTTC
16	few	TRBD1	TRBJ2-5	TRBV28	CASSFIQDRPWETQYF	TGTGCCAGCAGTTTCATCCAGGACAGGCCCTGGGAGACCCAGTACTTC
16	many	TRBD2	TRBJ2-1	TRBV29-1	CSVEDFPSGVDNEQFF	TGCAGCGTTGAAGATTTCCCTAGCGGGGTTGACAATGAGCAGTTCTTC
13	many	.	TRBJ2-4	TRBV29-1	CSVGGGGLNIQYF	TGCAGCGTCGGGGGCGGAGGGTTGAACATTCAGTACTTC
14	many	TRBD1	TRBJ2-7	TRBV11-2	CASSSGTGDYEQYF	TGTGCCAGCAGCTCCGGGACAGGGGACTACGAGCAGTACTTC
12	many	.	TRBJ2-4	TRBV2	CASRNAVNIQYF	TGTGCCAGCAGGAACGCGGTGAACATTCAGTACTTC